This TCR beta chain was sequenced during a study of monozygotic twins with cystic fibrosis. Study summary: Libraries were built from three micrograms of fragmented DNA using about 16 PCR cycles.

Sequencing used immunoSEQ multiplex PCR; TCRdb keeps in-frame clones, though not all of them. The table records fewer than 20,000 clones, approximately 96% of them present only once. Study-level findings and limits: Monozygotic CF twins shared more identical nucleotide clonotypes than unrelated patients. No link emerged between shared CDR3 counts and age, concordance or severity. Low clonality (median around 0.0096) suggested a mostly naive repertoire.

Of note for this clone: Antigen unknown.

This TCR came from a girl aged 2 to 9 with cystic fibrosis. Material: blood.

For the CDR3, the DNA is TGTGCCAGCAGTTTAACACACATTAACTATGGCTACACCTTC. Protein sequence: CASSLTHINYGYTF. This sequence joins TRBV28 and TRBJ1-2, with D uncertain. The V gene lost 2 bases and the J gene lost 1 base, with 8 bases spanning the gap. The CDR3 length is 14 residues. The germline CDR1 and CDR2 sequences are MDHEN and SYDVKM.